This is a list of T cell receptor beta chains from one sample in a study of blood T cell repertoires in COVID-19. Using immunoSEQ multiplex PCR, the repertoire was profiled, and TCRdb retains in-frame clones only, with some absent. There are more than 300,000 clones in the sample; 85% to 90% occur only once, and about 4.1% lies in the top ten. The specimen sequenced was PBMCs or T cells enriched from blood (not recorded which). These receptor sequences come from a man younger than 40 who had recovered from COVID-19. CDR3s leave out the opening cysteine and the closing phenylalanine or tryptophan. The order of the fields is V gene, CDR3 protein.

v_call: TRBV10-3
cdr3_aa: AISSELAGRYNEQF

v_call: TRBV6-5
cdr3_aa: ASRDSLNTEAF

v_call: TRBV7-9
cdr3_aa: ASSSESGGYT

v_call: TRBV24-1
cdr3_aa: ATTGQGSYEQY

v_call: TRBV7-7
cdr3_aa: ASSRGGPSTDTQY

v_call: TRBV5-1
cdr3_aa: ASSTLAGRHMAGELF

v_call: TRBV11-3
cdr3_aa: ASSSWDRAYEQY

v_call: TRBV7-7
cdr3_aa: ASSPGTGSNNEQF

v_call: TRBV5-4
cdr3_aa: ATHRQSTEAF

v_call: TRBV9
cdr3_aa: ASSWRDRGTDTQY

v_call: TRBV6-1
cdr3_aa: ASSERGLAGELF

v_call: TRBV5-4
cdr3_aa: ASSLGRLAGGETQY

v_call: TRBV28
cdr3_aa: AAREVNSPLH

v_call: TRBV5-1
cdr3_aa: ASSLTGGLSYGYT

v_call: TRBV7-9
cdr3_aa: ASSLASGNTEAF

v_call: TRBV11-2
cdr3_aa: ASSFSGRGGETQY

v_call: TRBV5-1
cdr3_aa: ASSLSQGPYEQY

v_call: TRBV27
cdr3_aa: ASSIRGSRGYGYT

v_call: TRBV3-1/TRBV3-2
cdr3_aa: ASSQGGGISYNEQF

v_call: TRBV19
cdr3_aa: ASSPNRVAGELF

v_call: TRBV19
cdr3_aa: ASTINRGQNTGELF

v_call: TRBV5-1
cdr3_aa: ASEAGGSGETQY

v_call: TRBV3-1/TRBV3-2
cdr3_aa: ASSPRPGGAAKNIQY

v_call: TRBV4-1
cdr3_aa: ASSSRTGVYDGYT

v_call: TRBV11-3
cdr3_aa: ASRPGHGYEQY

v_call: TRBV29-1
cdr3_aa: SVPSGELF

v_call: TRBV10-2
cdr3_aa: ASSEAGGRGEKLF

v_call: TRBV3-1/TRBV3-2
cdr3_aa: ASSWAGENTEAF

v_call: TRBV18
cdr3_aa: ASSPYGTAYEQY

v_call: TRBV5-8
cdr3_aa: ASSLIKGSNNQPQH

v_call: TRBV30
cdr3_aa: AWSVRREQY

v_call: TRBV5-1
cdr3_aa: ASSDFPGGSYGYT

v_call: TRBV10-3
cdr3_aa: AISEDIPGIGNSPLH